These 6 T cell receptor beta chains came from one sample sequenced in a study of CD8+ T cells in alopecia areata (dated by TCRdb to 2016 to 2018). Read against the paper, the sample's time point label means: baseline before oral tofacitinib. The library was produced with the immunoSEQ multiplex PCR assay. To provide template for TCR sequencing, every sample had RNA extracted and reverse transcribed into cDNA. This immuneACCESS table, as held by TCRdb, lists in-frame sequences with V and J called but not all clones. Of the missing ones, under half trace to an unresolved V gene in checked studies; the others have no known cause. The sample table contains around 250,000 clones; only one count was recorded for 65% to 70% of them. In total, the top ten clones hold approximately 1.2% of the sample. The material was CD4+ T cells sorted from blood, obtained at week 0. The source of these receptors is a human donor with alopecia areata.

The chain carries TRBV4-1 and TRBJ2-3; D unclear. V was clipped by 2 bases and J by 6 bases, with 6 bases between them. The CDR3 sequence is 12 residues long. From germline, CDR1 is MGHRA and CDR2 YSYEKL. The CDR3 nucleotides read TGCGCCAGCAGCCAAATCCTCGATACGCAGTATTTT. Translating it yields CASSQILDTQYF.

This clone has just one count. This chain uses TRBV27 with TRBJ2-1, with D perhaps given as TRBD1 or TRBD2 (5 bases each). This CDR3 contains 15 residues. Germline V gene lookup returns CDR1 MNHEY and CDR2 SMNVEV (reference sequence). Trimming removed 5 bases at V and 0 bases at J, with 11 bases between. CDR3 coding DNA: TGTGCCAGCAGTCAGACGGGACCCTCCTACAATGAGCAGTTCTTC. This translates into CASSQTGPSYNEQFF.

This clone showed up just a few times. The chain recombines TRBV5-1 with TRBJ2-6; 8 nucleotides match TRBD1. Germline values: CDR1 SGHRS, CDR2 YFSETQ. J lost 2 bases, V lost 4 bases, and 2 bases had no gene match. The CDR3 loop spans 15 amino acids. The CDR3 DNA reads TGCGCCAGCAGCCAGGGGGCGGCTGGGGCCAACGTCCTGACTTTC. Translating gives CASSQGAAGANVLTF. The full variable domain, in which reference TRBV5-1 and TRBJ2-6 provide the parts outside the CDR3, is KAGVTQTPRYLIKTRGQQVTLSCSPISGHRSVSWYQQTPGQGLQFLFEYFSETQRNKGNFPGRFSGRQFSNSRSEMNVSTLELGDSALYLCASSQGAAGANVLTFGAGSRLTVL.

V and J are TRBV4-2 and TRBJ2-2; D ambiguous. Trimming took 3 bases from V and 6 from J, leaving 11 bases between them. CDR1 is LGHNA, CDR2 YNFKEQ, per germline. The CDR3 spans 14 residues. CDR3 region: CASSQAAEPGELFF. DNA of the CDR3: TGTGCCAGCAGCCAGGCTGCAGAGCCCGGGGAGCTGTTTTTT.

The rearrangement uses TRBV10-3 and TRBJ1-2; D possibly corresponds to TRBD1 (6 bases). Per germline, CDR1 ENHRY and CDR2 SYGVKD. V was pared by 3 bases and J by 6 bases, with 14 bases between. The CDR3 loop spans 14 amino acids. The CDR3 is CAISDDRDIDGYTF. CDR3 sequence (DNA): TGTGCCATCAGTGACGACCGGGACATCGATGGCTACACCTTC.

The J gene is TRBJ2-5, the V gene TRBV15; D gene unclear. Trimming removed 1 base at V and 0 bases at J, with 3 bases between. Germline assignment: CDR1 LNHNV and CDR2 YYDKDF (reference sequence). The CDR3 runs to 13 residues. CDR3 loop: CATSRVHQETQYF. In DNA form, the CDR3 reads TGTGCCACCAGCAGAGTTCACCAAGAGACCCAGTACTTC.